The T cell receptor (beta chain) described here comes from a study of PD-1 blockade in classical Hodgkin lymphoma. General study findings and limits: Some patients started nivolumab under 1 year after ASCT, and they were excluded.

As for this clone: Its target is unknown.

There was relapse after autologous stem cell transplantation in every patient, and there was variation in brentuximab vedotin exposure. CDR3 length: 17 amino acids. Germline lookup yields CDR1 MGHRA and CDR2 YSYEKL. Trimming took 0 bases from V and 3 from J; bases not matched to a gene: 8. Clones were read by immunoSEQ multiplex PCR, and TCRdb kept only the in-frame ones, dropping some. The sample yields tens of thousands of clones, about nine tenths seen once. The starting material was peripheral blood mononuclear cells (PBMCs), obtained at baseline. The chain links TRBV4-1 to TRBJ2-5; 9 bases are shared with TRBD2. This receptor was obtained from a human donor with classical Hodgkin lymphoma. This CDR3 is CASSQDGAGGPEETQYF. The CDR3 coding sequence is TGCGCCAGCAGCCAAGATGGGGCGGGAGGGCCGGAAGAGACCCAGTACTTC.